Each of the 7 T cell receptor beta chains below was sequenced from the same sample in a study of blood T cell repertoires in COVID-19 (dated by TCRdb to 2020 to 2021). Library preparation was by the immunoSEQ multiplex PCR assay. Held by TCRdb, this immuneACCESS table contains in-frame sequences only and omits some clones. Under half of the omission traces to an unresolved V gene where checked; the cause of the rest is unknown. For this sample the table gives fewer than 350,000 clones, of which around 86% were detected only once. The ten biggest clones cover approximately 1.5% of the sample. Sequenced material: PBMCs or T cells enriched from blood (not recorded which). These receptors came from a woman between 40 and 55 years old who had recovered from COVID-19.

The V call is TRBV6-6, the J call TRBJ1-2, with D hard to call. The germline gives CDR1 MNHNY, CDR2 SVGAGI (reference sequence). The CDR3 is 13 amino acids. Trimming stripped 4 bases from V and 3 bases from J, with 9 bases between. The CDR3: CASSFEEDYGYTF. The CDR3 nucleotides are TGTGCCAGCAGTTTCGAGGAAGACTATGGCTACACCTTC.

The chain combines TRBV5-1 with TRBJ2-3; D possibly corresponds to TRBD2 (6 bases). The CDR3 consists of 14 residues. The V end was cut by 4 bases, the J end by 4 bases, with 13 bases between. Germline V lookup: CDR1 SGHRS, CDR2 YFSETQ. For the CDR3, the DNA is TGCGCCAGCAGCCCCGCGACTAGTGCAGATACGCAGTATTTT. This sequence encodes CASSPATSADTQYF.

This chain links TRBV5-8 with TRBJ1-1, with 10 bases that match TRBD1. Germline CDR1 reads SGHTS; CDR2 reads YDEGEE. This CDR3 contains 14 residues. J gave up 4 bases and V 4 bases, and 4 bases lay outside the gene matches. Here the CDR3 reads CASSPRDRGTEAFF. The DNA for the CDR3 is TGTGCCAGCAGCCCCCGGGACAGGGGCACTGAAGCTTTCTTT.

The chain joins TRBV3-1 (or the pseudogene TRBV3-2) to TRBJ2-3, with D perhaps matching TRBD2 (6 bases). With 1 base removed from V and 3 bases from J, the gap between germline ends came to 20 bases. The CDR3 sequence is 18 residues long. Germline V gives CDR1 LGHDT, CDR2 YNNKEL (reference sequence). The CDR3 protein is CASSQALGGGLETDTQYF. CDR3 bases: TGTGCCAGCAGCCAAGCATTGGGGGGTGGACTCGAAACAGATACGCAGTATTTT.

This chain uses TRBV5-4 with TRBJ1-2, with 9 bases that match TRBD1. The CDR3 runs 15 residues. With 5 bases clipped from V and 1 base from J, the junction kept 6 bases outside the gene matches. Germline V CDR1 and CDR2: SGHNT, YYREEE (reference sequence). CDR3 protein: CASSLGTGNNYGYTF. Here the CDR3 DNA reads TGTGCCAGCAGTCTCGGGACAGGGAATAACTATGGCTACACCTTC.

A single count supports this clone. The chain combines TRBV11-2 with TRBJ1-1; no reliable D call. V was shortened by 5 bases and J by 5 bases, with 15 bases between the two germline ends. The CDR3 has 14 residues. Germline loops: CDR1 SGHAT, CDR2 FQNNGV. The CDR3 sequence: CASSGGAALTEAFF. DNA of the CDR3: TGTGCCAGCAGCGGCGGAGCAGCCCTAACTGAAGCTTTCTTT.

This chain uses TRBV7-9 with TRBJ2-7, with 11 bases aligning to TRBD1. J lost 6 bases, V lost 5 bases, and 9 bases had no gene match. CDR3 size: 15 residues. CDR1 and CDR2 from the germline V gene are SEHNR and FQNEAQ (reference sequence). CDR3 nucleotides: TGTGCCAGCAGCCCAGCTGGACAGGGGGCGGCCGAGCAGTACTTC. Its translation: CASSPAGQGAAEQYF.